This T cell receptor (beta chain) was documented in a study of CD8 T cells in Susac syndrome. Background on the study: Patients with Susac syndrome, at blood draw, were therapy-naive, on corticosteroids, or on intravenous immunoglobulin alone.

Random hexamers served to reverse transcribe roughly 0.5 to 1 ug RNA. A single record per CDR3 protein comes from TCRdb applying MiXCR to the immunoSEQ multiplex PCR reads. In the table there are about 120,000 distinct CDR3 sequences, about 93% of which are singletons. The germline V gene has CDR1 DFQATT and CDR2 SNEGSKA (reference sequence). The CDR3 is 13 amino acids. The V gene end was trimmed by 6 bases and the J gene end by 2 bases; junction bases not matched to a gene: 5. CD8+ and CD4+ T cells were negatively isolated; TEMRA cells were FACS-enriched. This sequence was found in a human donor with Susac syndrome. Sequencing input: CD8+ T cells from PBMCs. The V call is TRBV20-1, the J call TRBJ2-3; 7 positions agree with TRBD2. Here the CDR3 DNA reads TGCAGTGCCTACGGGGGGAACACAGATACGCAGTATTTT. The encoded protein is CSAYGGNTDTQYF.